This T cell receptor (beta chain) was retrieved from a study of blood T cell repertoires in COVID-19 (dated by TCRdb to 2020 to 2021). General notes on the study: The collaborator samples originated in the United States, Italy and Spain and spanned the acute and convalescent phases of COVID-19. The prospective study material was composed of cDNA or gDNA derived from T cells, B-cell-depleted T cells, or PBMCs. The dataset comprised deeply sampled blood TCRbeta repertoires from subjects exposed to, actively infected with, or recovered from COVID-19. The repertoires were released in a freely available public database meant as a resource for research on the immune response to SARS-CoV-2. The samples were drawn from two sources: the first 160 participants of the ongoing ImmuneRACE study, and approximately 1,300 subjects contributed by 6 global collaborators. Sample metadata almost always included a de-identified subject ID, COVID-19 status, age in years and sex. Where available, HLA class I and class II types were taken from metadata supplied by the sample provider and were not determined by assay-based typing.

The paper's findings and limits, for the study overall: How much clinical and demographic metadata was included differed by source and by participant, and the metadata was provided uncurated.

CDR1 and CDR2, per the germline V gene, are SGHRS and YFSETQ. Trimming removed 2 bases from V and 2 bases from J, leaving 15 bases between the germline ends. The CDR3 goes from the cysteine to the phenylalanine over 16 residues. Only the CDR3 region is kept as DNA, spanning 48 bases read in frame from base 1. TCRbeta CDR3 regions were amplified from genomic DNA using the immunoSEQ Assay, a bias-controlled multiplex PCR. Concerning the study's data processing: The number of nucleated cells in each sample was estimated from the amplification of reference gene primers within the assay. To quantify the absolute abundance of each unique TCRbeta CDR3 rearrangement, sequence reads were collapsed and filtered. Productive Simpson clonality was computed per sample as the square root of Simpson's diversity index over productive rearrangements. The table comes from immuneACCESS by way of TCRdb, which keeps in-frame sequences with V and J called. Part of the clones is missing from these tables; in studies checked, under half for an unresolved V gene and the rest for unknown reasons. The D gene and trimming were derived from the DNA, and the V and J assignments and clone size from that table. This sample has 400,000 or so clones in its table, and about nine tenths of those were observed once. The top ten constitute about 0.6% of the sample.

As for this clone: Its target antigen remains unknown. It has no much larger one-base neighbor in the sample; base qualities were not kept.

Participants in the prospective study were enrolled through a virtual design, were aged roughly 18 to 95 years, and lived in some 24 United States geographic areas. To assign participants to cohorts, the prospective study relied on clinical history that participants themselves reported in a screening survey and a study questionnaire. Recovered participants in ImmuneRACE Cohort 3 were defined as having two consecutive negative NP/OP PCR tests, clearance from a healthcare professional, or resolution of symptoms. Mobile phlebotomists in the prospective study collected whole blood, serum and a nasopharyngeal or oropharyngeal swab from every participant. Prospective study participants could optionally give additional blood draws and questionnaires over an approximately two-month period. Prospective study blood samples were shipped either frozen or at room temperature before DNA extraction.

Specimen: PBMCs or T cells enriched from blood (not recorded which). The sequence was collected from a man between 18 and 35 years old who had recovered from COVID-19. The rearranged chain carries TRBV5-1 and TRBJ2-3; no D gene can be assigned with confidence. The CDR3 protein: CASSFHFVAATDTQYF. The sequenced DNA: TGCGCCAGCAGCTTCCATTTCGTGGCGGCCACAGATACGCAGTATTTT.